These 29 T cell receptor beta chains originate from one sample sequenced in a study of CD8 T cells in ankylosing spondylitis. MiXCR, applied by TCRdb to the 5' RACE reads, yields one record per CDR3 protein. Of roughly 230,000 distinct CDR3 sequences in the sample, around 8% were seen once. Source material: blood, either unsorted or a sorted T cell fraction (not recorded which). Receptors were obtained from a female donor with ankylosing spondylitis or in good health (not recorded which).

This clonotype was observed many times. The V and J genes are TRBV20-1 and TRBJ2-1; 10 bases are shared with TRBD2. The CDR3 is made up of 14 amino acids. The V segment lost 6 bases and the J segment 4 bases; nucleotides outside the gene matches: 6. Germline CDR1 DFQATT, CDR2 SNEGSKA (reference sequence). CDR3 amino acids: CSAPLAGSYNEQFF. CDR3 DNA sequence: TGCAGTGCCCCACTAGCGGGGTCATACAATGAGCAGTTCTTC.

J is TRBJ1-3 and V is TRBV20-1, with D perhaps TRBD1 (6 bases). V was shortened by 6 bases and J by 0 bases, with 15 bases between the two germline ends. Germline V lookup: CDR1 DFQATT, CDR2 SNEGSKA (reference sequence). This CDR3 comprises 15 residues. CDR3 sequence (DNA): TGCAGTGCCCCTCCAACAGGGAGCTCTGGAAACACCATATATTTT. Residues: CSAPPTGSSGNTIYF.

This clonotype appeared many times. This chain joins TRBV6-2 or TRBV6-3 and TRBJ2-7; D ambiguous. Trimming removed 4 bases from V and 5 bases from J, with 21 bases in between. The CDR3 covers 16 residues. Germline CDR1 is MNHEY and CDR2 is SVGEGT. CDR3 in DNA: TGTGCCAGCAGTTTAGAACGGACGGGTCTCCGAAACGAGCAGTACTTC. Amino acid sequence: CASSLERTGLRNEQYF.

The sample holds many counts of this clonotype. The chain joins TRBV12-3 or TRBV12-4 to TRBJ2-2; no reliable D call. The CDR3 is 13 residues long. Trimming cost V 1 base and J 6 bases, with 6 bases left between them. The CDR3 DNA follows: TGTGCCAGCAGTTTAGGGTGGCCCGGGGAGCTGTTTTTT. Translated: CASSLGWPGELFF.

Ten or more counts support this clonotype. The CDR3 DNA reads as TGTGCCAGCAGTTCCTTTGGACAGGGGGCGGTGGGCACTGAAGCTTTCTTT. Protein: CASSSFGQGAVGTEAFF. The rearrangement joins TRBV12-3 or TRBV12-4 to TRBJ1-1; 11 nucleotides match TRBD1. The CDR3 length is 17 residues. The ends lost 4 bases at V and 4 bases at J; junction bases unmatched: 11.

This clonotype was detected many times. This sequence joins TRBV20-1 and TRBJ2-7; TRBD2 might be the D (6 bases). CDR1 is DFQATT, CDR2 SNEGSKA, per germline (reference sequence). V dropped 2 bases and J dropped 3 bases, with 20 bases sitting between them. CDR3 length: 16 residues. The CDR3 DNA reads TGCAGTGCTAGACCCGTTCGACTAGAGGGAAACTACGAGCAGTACTTC. Amino acid sequence: CSARPVRLEGNYEQYF.

This clonotype was seen many times. V usage is TRBV15 and J usage is TRBJ1-1; D remains ambiguous. This CDR3 has 13 residues. Trimming took 3 bases from V and 11 from J, leaving 16 bases between them. Germline CDR1 reads LNHNV; CDR2 reads YYDKDF (reference sequence). CDR3 sequence (DNA): TGTGCCACCAGCAGTCCCCCTGGGATTGGCGCTTTCTTT. Protein product: CATSSPPGIGAFF.

This clonotype was observed at least ten times. The gene calls are TRBV25-1 and TRBJ2-5, with 7 positions matching TRBD2. Losses at the gene ends were 1 base for V and 2 bases for J; bases not matched to a gene: 4. The CDR3 is 15 amino acids. Per germline, CDR1 MGHDK and CDR2 SYGVNS. The CDR3 protein is CASSESSGAQETQYF. The CDR3 region has the DNA TGTGCCAGCAGTGAATCCAGCGGGGCTCAAGAGACCCAGTACTTC.

This clonotype occurred a few times. V is TRBV20-1 and J is TRBJ1-5; D is uncertain. The germline V gene has CDR1 DFQATT and CDR2 SNEGSKA (reference sequence). This CDR3 has 14 amino acids. Deletions cut 4 bases from V and 0 bases from J, with 10 bases between. DNA for the CDR3: TGCAGTGCTAAGGACCCTTATAGCAATCAGCCCCAGCATTTT. Translating it yields CSAKDPYSNQPQHF.

The rearrangement joins TRBV6-1 to TRBJ2-7, with 10 bases matching TRBD1. Losses at the gene ends were 5 bases for V and 2 bases for J; bases not matched to a gene: 6. There are 15 residues in the CDR3. Germline lookup yields CDR1 MNHNS and CDR2 SASEGT. CDR3 sequence reads: CASSKGDRGTYEQYF. For the CDR3, the DNA is TGTGCCAGCAGTAAAGGGGACAGGGGAACCTACGAGCAGTACTTC.

This clonotype was counted at least ten times. The chain combines TRBV5-1 with TRBJ1-5; maybe TRBD1 (6 bases). The germline gives CDR1 SGHRS, CDR2 YFSETQ. The ends were cut back, 4 bases at V and 0 bases at J, with 11 bases in the middle. The CDR3 consists of 15 residues. The CDR3 sequence: CASSPGQYSNQPQHF. As DNA, the CDR3 is TGCGCCAGCAGCCCCGGACAGTATAGCAATCAGCCCCAGCATTTT.

This clonotype was counted many times. The chain carries TRBV6-1 and TRBJ1-2, with 9 bases fitting TRBD1. Germline CDR1 MNHNS, CDR2 SASEGT. With 6 bases clipped from V and 7 bases from J, the junction kept 6 bases outside the gene matches. This CDR3 comprises 13 residues. CDR3 protein: CASRRTGEGGYTF. Here the CDR3 DNA reads TGTGCCAGCAGACGGACAGGGGAAGGTGGCTACACCTTC.

This clonotype was seen repeatedly, ten times or more. The chain recombines TRBV24-1 with TRBJ2-1; TRBD2 agrees at 11 bases. This CDR3 contains 16 residues. Germline CDR1 KGHDR, CDR2 SFDVKD. Losses at the gene ends were 3 bases for V and 7 bases for J; bases not matched to a gene: 7. DNA for the CDR3: TGTGCCACCAGTGATCCTACTAGCGGGAGCGAGAATGAGCAGTTCTTC. Protein: CATSDPTSGSENEQFF.

This clonotype was found many times. The rearrangement joins TRBV6-5 to TRBJ2-6; D is unclear. In germline, CDR1 is MNHEY, CDR2 SVGAGI. The V end was cut by 2 bases, the J end by 0 bases, with 8 bases between. The CDR3 has 16 residues. The DNA for the CDR3 is TGTGCCAGCAGTTACACCGCAGTCTCTGGGGCCAACGTCCTGACTTTC. It encodes CASSYTAVSGANVLTF.

To note about this clonotype: The junction does not match germline at one end; this may be a read error. The genes are TRBV20-1 and TRBJ2-3, with D tentatively TRBD1 (5 bases). Germline CDR1 DFQATT, CDR2 SNEGSKA (reference sequence). This CDR3 region has 17 residues. CDR3 residues: CCAREEKGRQLTDTQYF. Written as DNA, the CDR3 is TGCTGTGCTAGAGAGGAGAAGGGTCGACAGCTCACAGATACGCAGTATTTT.

The V call is TRBV25-1, the J call TRBJ1-3; the match to TRBD1 covers 8 bases. The germline CDR1 and CDR2 sequences are MGHDK and SYGVNS. The CDR3 is 17 residues long. J gave up 0 bases and V 5 bases, and 9 bases lay outside the gene matches. The CDR3 bases are TGTGCCAGCAGTCCTCTTGGGACAGGCCGCTCTGGAAACACCATATATTTT. Protein: CASSPLGTGRSGNTIYF.

In this sample, this clonotype turned up a few times. The CDR3 DNA reads as TGCAGTGCTAAGCCAACTCCTACGGGACCCTTATCCTACGAGCAGTACTTC. It specifies CSAKPTPTGPLSYEQYF. The chain combines TRBV20-1 with TRBJ2-7; D may be TRBD1 or TRBD2 (5 bases each). CDR1 and CDR2 (germline): DFQATT, SNEGSKA (reference sequence). V was pared by 4 bases and J by 1 base, with 23 bases between. The CDR3 totals 17 residues.

This clonotype was counted many times. J is TRBJ1-6 and V is TRBV5-1; possibly TRBD1 for D (5 bases). This CDR3 spans 14 amino acids. The germline V gene encodes CDR1 SGHRS and CDR2 YFSETQ. Trimming removed 0 bases at V and 8 bases at J, with 9 bases between. CDR3 region: CASSLGQSHSPLHF. The CDR3 DNA reads TGCGCCAGCAGCTTGGGACAGTCCCATTCACCCCTCCACTTT.

This clonotype appeared many times. The genes are TRBV7-6 and TRBJ1-1, with unresolved D. The CDR3 loop spans 13 amino acids. V was shortened by 1 base and J by 5 bases, with 8 bases between the two germline ends. Germline V gene lookup returns CDR1 SGHVS and CDR2 FNYEAQ. The CDR3 spells CASSLGTLTEAFF. CDR3 sequence (DNA): TGTGCCAGCAGCTTAGGGACGTTGACTGAAGCTTTCTTT.

This clonotype was observed at least ten times. This chain connects TRBV24-1 to TRBJ1-5; D gene unclear. The ends were cut back, 8 bases at V and 3 bases at J, with 16 bases in the middle. Germline V gene data show CDR1 as KGHDR and CDR2 as SFDVKD. This CDR3 spans 15 amino acids. In nucleotides, the CDR3 is TGTGCCACCAATCGTCGACCTAAGACCAATCAGCCCCAGCATTTT. Residues: CATNRRPKTNQPQHF.

Worth noting for this clonotype: A much larger clone sits a single nucleotide away, making a read error possible. This sequence joins TRBV3-1 and TRBJ1-1; D gene uncertain. Per the germline V gene, CDR1 is LGHDT and CDR2 is YNNKEL (reference sequence). The CDR3 runs 12 residues. The CDR3 nucleotides read TGTGCCGGCAGCCAAGACACGGCCGCAGCTTTCTTT. Translated, it gives CAGSQDTAAAFF. Complete variable domain (other parts from reference TRBV3-1 and TRBJ1-1): DTAVSQTPKYLVTQMGNDKSIKCEQNLGHDTMYWYKQDSKKFLKIMFSYNNKELIINETVPNRFSPKSPDKAHLNLHINSLELGDSAVYFCAGSQDTAAAFFGQGTRLTVV.

As regards this clonotype: An end of the junction differs from the germline gene, which may be a read error. CDR3 loop: CASSPRLAGRGDRQYF. The CDR3 DNA reads as TGTGCCAGCAGTCCACGGTTAGCGGGGAGAGGAGATAGGCAGTATTTT. The chain carries TRBV12-3 or TRBV12-4 and TRBJ2-3; TRBD2 matches 8 bases. The CDR3 has 16 amino acids.

This clonotype was seen at least ten times. This chain links TRBV18 with TRBJ2-3, with D uncertain. Per germline, CDR1 KGHSH and CDR2 LQKENI. This CDR3 region has 13 residues. Trimming took 1 base from V and 3 from J, leaving 5 bases between them. The CDR3 loop reads CASSPLQTDTQYF. The DNA of the CDR3 is TGTGCCAGCTCACCACTACAGACAGATACGCAGTATTTT.

This chain uses TRBV2 with TRBJ2-2, with no clear D. V dropped 6 bases and J dropped 2 bases, with 4 bases sitting between them. Germline CDR1 and CDR2: SNHLY and FYNNEI. The CDR3 contains 12 residues. CDR3: CASRRNTGELFF. For the CDR3, the DNA is TGTGCCAGCAGGCGTAACACCGGGGAGCTGTTTTTT.

This clonotype was seen repeatedly, ten times or more. The CDR3 spells CASGRTSYEQYF. CDR3 coding DNA: TGCGCCTCAGGCAGGACCTCCTACGAGCAGTACTTC. The chain couples TRBV5-1 to TRBJ2-7, with D uncertain. CDR1 SGHRS and CDR2 YFSETQ come from the germline V gene. V was cut by 10 bases and J by 0 bases, with 11 bases left in between. The length of the CDR3 is 12 residues.

This clonotype has at least ten counts. The V call is TRBV6-5, the J call TRBJ1-2; D is unresolved. Germline CDR1 is MNHEY and CDR2 is SVGAGI. V lost 4 bases and J 3 bases, leaving 9 bases between the germline ends. The CDR3 is made up of 13 amino acids. This CDR3 is CASSSGRYYGYTF. Here the CDR3 DNA reads TGTGCCAGCAGTTCGGGCAGATACTATGGCTACACCTTC.

The table lists this clonotype with many counts. V and J are TRBV4-2 and TRBJ2-7; D possibly corresponds to TRBD2 (5 bases). Trimming stripped 0 bases from V and 2 bases from J, with 11 bases between. Germline values: CDR1 LGHNA, CDR2 YNFKEQ. This CDR3 contains 15 residues. CDR3 loop: CASSQDGSVPYEQYF. CDR3 DNA sequence: TGTGCCAGCAGCCAAGATGGTAGCGTCCCCTACGAGCAGTACTTC.

Ten or more counts support this clonotype. This chain links TRBV4-3 with TRBJ2-5; D could derive from TRBD1 or TRBD2 (5 bases each). There are 12 residues in the CDR3. The V gene lost 0 bases and the J gene lost 7 bases, with 6 bases spanning the gap. The germline V gene has CDR1 LGHNA and CDR2 YSLEER. This CDR3 is CASSQDGGTQYF. The CDR3 region has the DNA TGCGCCAGCAGCCAAGATGGGGGGACCCAGTACTTC.

Notes on this clonotype: This may stem from a read error, because a much larger clone lies one nucleotide away. The conserved phenylalanine or tryptophan normally closing the CDR3 is absent here, so this likely arose from a read error. The chain combines TRBV18 with TRBJ2-7; either TRBD1 or TRBD2 may supply D (5 bases each). The CDR3 runs 12 residues. V lost 2 bases to trimming and J lost 6 bases, with 8 bases between them. CDR1 KGHSH and CDR2 LQKENI come from the germline V gene. CDR3 bases: TGTGCCAGCTCACCAGGGGACGCCGAGCAGTACATC. Protein product: CASSPGDAEQYI.